This T cell receptor (beta chain) stems from a study of PD-1 blockade in classical Hodgkin lymphoma. Overall study context: Patients were dosed intravenously with nivolumab at 3 mg/kg every 2 weeks. General study points: CD4+ TCR diversity rose significantly by C4D1, and CD8+ TCR diversity did not. The origin of the repertoire differences remains undefined, with disease activity or prior therapy as possible causes.

Concerning this clone: Its antigen remains unknown.

Every patient was affected by relapse after autologous stem cell transplantation, while exposure to brentuximab vedotin was not uniform. This CDR3 has 14 residues. Germline CDR1 is LGHNA and CDR2 is YSLEER. V lost 0 bases to trimming and J lost 9 bases; unmatched junction nucleotides: 7. TCRdb keeps only in-frame clones here, not all; method: immunoSEQ multiplex PCR. The profile shows about 24,000 clones, about 80% of them singletons. The V call is TRBV4-3, the J call TRBJ2-5, with 7 bases that match TRBD1. The sequenced sample was peripheral blood mononuclear cells (PBMCs), obtained at baseline. The TCR was taken from a human donor with classical Hodgkin lymphoma. The CDR3 spells CASSQEEQGMAQYF. CDR3 nucleotides: TGCGCCAGCAGCCAAGAGGAACAGGGGATGGCCCAGTACTTC.